The rows below give T cell receptor beta chains drawn from one sample of a study of T cell clusters in autoimmune cytopenias. TCRdb re-called the multiplex PCR reads and catalogs CDR3 proteins one per entry, DNA excluded. The sample holds about 11,000 distinct CDR3 sequences. The same data also went into a second study, on T cell repertoires in aging, cancer and after chemotherapy.

The sample was peripheral blood. The receptors here all came from a human donor in good health. CDR3s include the opening cysteine and the closing phenylalanine or tryptophan. Size is omitted from some rows. Given values are once, few, many or a class for expanded clones.

j_call	v_call	clone_size	cdr3_aa
TRBJ1-4	TRBV12-3/TRBV12-4	.	CASSLGGGEKLFF
TRBJ2-1	TRBV30	.	CASGSSYNEQFF
TRBJ2-1	TRBV30	.	CAWSTSRGSTYNEQFF
TRBJ2-3	TRBV19	medium-sized	CASSRTPSSVTDTQYF
TRBJ1-2	TRBV27	.	CASTRDRSYGYTF
TRBJ2-2	TRBV5-6	.	CASTFLGRTANTGELFF
TRBJ2-7	TRBV11-1	.	CARSSTPTGAEEQYF
TRBJ2-2	TRBV29-1	medium-sized	CSVEVAGTGELFF
TRBJ2-2	TRBV12-3/TRBV12-4	.	CASSLVFSGGAAGELFF
TRBJ2-2	TRBV6-5	.	CASSYDSHPANTGELFF
TRBJ2-3	TRBV7-6	.	CASSLGGGFTDTQYF
TRBJ2-1	TRBV19	.	CASSKILAGGRRDEQFF
TRBJ1-3	TRBV29-1	medium-sized	CSVEGEFSGNTIYF
TRBJ2-7	TRBV27	.	CASSSYDIPYEQYF
TRBJ1-2	TRBV6-1	.	CASTLGQGQGYGYTF
TRBJ2-7	TRBV11-3	medium-sized	CASSLEETGTEQYF
TRBJ2-2	TRBV6-5	.	CASRPRTSGGLGELFF
TRBJ1-2	TRBV24-1	.	CATSENDKANGYTF
TRBJ2-5	TRBV5-6	.	CASSPGTGRLETQYF
TRBJ1-2	TRBV19	.	CASSMWQEDGYTF
TRBJ2-7	TRBV27	.	CASNRVPPEMYEQYF
TRBJ2-1	TRBV4-2	.	CASSQVSSSGIRDEQFF
TRBJ1-5	TRBV30	.	CAWTSPDSLGQPQHF
TRBJ1-2	TRBV6-5	.	CASSYFPGQDYGYTF
TRBJ2-7	TRBV20-1	.	CSARDEGGSTSYEQYF
TRBJ1-1	TRBV5-6	.	CASSPGAREGAFF
TRBJ2-2	TRBV11-1	.	CASSPTVTAGELFF
TRBJ1-6	TRBV5-4	.	CASSLWGQGVNSPLHF
TRBJ2-7	TRBV11-3	medium-sized	CASSSDRRNYEQYF
TRBJ2-5	TRBV19	medium-sized	CASSVVAGGEETQYF
TRBJ2-2	TRBV7-9	.	CASSGGGGDTGELFF
TRBJ2-5	TRBV30	.	CAWKVSGGPQETQYF
TRBJ1-6	TRBV19	.	CASSSRASYNSPLHF
TRBJ2-1	TRBV11-3	.	CASSSGPPNEQFF
TRBJ2-2	TRBV29-1	medium-sized	CSVVRSGGYSGELFF
TRBJ2-3	TRBV11-3	medium-sized	CASSALGGTADTQYF
TRBJ2-1	TRBV30	medium-sized	CAWRGVGSYNEQFF
TRBJ1-5	TRBV19	medium-sized	CASSPGNQPQHF
TRBJ1-2	TRBV10-3	.	CAISESYNYGYTF
TRBJ2-7	TRBV11-1	medium-sized	CASSLVSGAYEQYF
TRBJ2-2	TRBV29-1	.	CSVSAQGMPRSGELFF
TRBJ2-7	TRBV19	.	CASSKGDSRHEQYF
TRBJ2-1	TRBV19	.	CASSLQGTSYNEQFF
TRBJ1-2	TRBV11-3	.	CASSGIDYGYTF
TRBJ2-1	TRBV12-3/TRBV12-4	.	CASSLSTGLPNEQFF
TRBJ2-3	TRBV27	medium-sized	CASRQGGDTQYF